What follows describes a single TCR beta chain. This entry belongs to a study of blood T cell repertoires in COVID-19. Background on the study: PBMCs, B-cell-depleted T cells, or T cells were the source of the cDNA or gDNA that made up the material.

This CDR3 has 12 amino acids. Looked up from germline, CDR1 is MGHRA and CDR2 is YSYEKL. J gave up 7 bases and V 8 bases, and 5 bases lay outside the gene matches. Participants were aged 18 to 89 years, lived in under 25 US areas, and enrolled virtually. Which cohort a participant joined came from the clinical history participants gave. Some clones are missing from TCRdb's copy, which holds only in-frame ones; the method was immunoSEQ multiplex PCR. The data contain around 250,000 clones, about 81% of them singletons. The V call is TRBV4-1, the J call TRBJ2-1, with 7 bases matching TRBD2. This receptor was taken from a man aged 25 to 40 with acute COVID-19. Source material: PBMCs or T cells enriched from blood (not recorded which). Here the CDR3 reads CASSSGRNEQFF. In DNA, the CDR3 is TGCGCCAGCTCTAGCGGTCGGAATGAGCAGTTCTTC.